This T cell receptor beta chain was captured in a study of blood T cell repertoires in COVID-19. Study summary: Some COVID-19 samples were acute and others convalescent; all came from the United States, Italy and Spain. In each case, the material was cDNA or gDNA derived from T cells, B-cell-depleted T cells, or PBMCs.

This CDR3 spans 16 amino acids. Per germline, CDR1 SGHAT and CDR2 FQNNGV. Trimming took 5 bases from V and 3 from J, leaving 19 bases between them. As handled by the study authors: Cell counts per sample came from amplifying reference gene primers. Method: immunoSEQ multiplex PCR; TCRdb's copy keeps in-frame clones and lacks some. V and J calls and clone size are those listed in that table; D and trimming were worked out from the DNA. The data show 35,000 to 45,000 clones, approximately 91% seen once. Sequencing was performed on peripheral blood. The rearrangement uses TRBV11-2 and TRBJ1-2; D gene uncertain. This clonotype was sampled from a human donor in a cohort sampled during active COVID-19. The CDR3 sequence: CASSNELNSYYYGYTF. As DNA, the CDR3 is TGTGCCAGCAGCAATGAACTGAACAGCTACTACTATGGCTACACCTTC.